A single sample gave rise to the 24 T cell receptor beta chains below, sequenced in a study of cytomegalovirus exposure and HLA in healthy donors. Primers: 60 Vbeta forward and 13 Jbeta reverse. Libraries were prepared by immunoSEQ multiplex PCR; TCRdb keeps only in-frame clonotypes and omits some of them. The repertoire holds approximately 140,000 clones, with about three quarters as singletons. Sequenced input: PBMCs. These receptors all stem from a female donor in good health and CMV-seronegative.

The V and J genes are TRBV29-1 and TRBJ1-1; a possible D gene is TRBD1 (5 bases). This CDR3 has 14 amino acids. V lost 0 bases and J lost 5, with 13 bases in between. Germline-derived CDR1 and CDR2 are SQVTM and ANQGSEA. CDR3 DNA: TGCAGCGTTGAAGAAGGGGAAGGGTGGACTGAAGCTTTCTTT. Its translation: CSVEEGEGWTEAFF.

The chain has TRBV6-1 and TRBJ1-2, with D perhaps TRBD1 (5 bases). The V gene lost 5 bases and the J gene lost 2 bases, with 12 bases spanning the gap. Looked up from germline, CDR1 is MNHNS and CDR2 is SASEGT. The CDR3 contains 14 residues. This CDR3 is CASSSRKGNYGYTF. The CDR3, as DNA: TGTGCCAGCAGTTCCCGGAAGGGGAACTATGGCTACACCTTC.

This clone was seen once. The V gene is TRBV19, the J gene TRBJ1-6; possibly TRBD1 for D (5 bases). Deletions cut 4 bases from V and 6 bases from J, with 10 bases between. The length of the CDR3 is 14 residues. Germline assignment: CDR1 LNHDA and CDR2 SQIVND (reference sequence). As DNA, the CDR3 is TGTGCCAGTAGTACCCAGGGACTTAATTCACCCCTCCACTTT. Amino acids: CASSTQGLNSPLHF. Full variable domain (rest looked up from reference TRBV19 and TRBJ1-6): DGGITQSPKYLFRKEGQNVTLSCEQNLNHDAMYWYRQDPGQGLRLIYYSQIVNDFQKGDIAEGYSVSREKKESFPLTVTSAQKNPTAFYLCASSTQGLNSPLHFGNGTRLTVT.

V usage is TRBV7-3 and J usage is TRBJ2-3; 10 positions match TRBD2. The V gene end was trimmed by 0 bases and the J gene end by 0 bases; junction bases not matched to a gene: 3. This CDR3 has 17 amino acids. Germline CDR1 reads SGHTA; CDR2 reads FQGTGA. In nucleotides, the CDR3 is TGTGCCAGCAGCTTAACCGGACTAGCGGACAGCACAGATACGCAGTATTTT. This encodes CASSLTGLADSTDTQYF.

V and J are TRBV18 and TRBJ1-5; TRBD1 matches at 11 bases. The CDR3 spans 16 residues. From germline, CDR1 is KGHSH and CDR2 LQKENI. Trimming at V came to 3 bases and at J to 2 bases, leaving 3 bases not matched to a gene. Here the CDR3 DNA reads TGTGCCAGCTCACCGGGACAGGGGGGAGGCAATCAGCCCCAGCATTTT. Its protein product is CASSPGQGGGNQPQHF.

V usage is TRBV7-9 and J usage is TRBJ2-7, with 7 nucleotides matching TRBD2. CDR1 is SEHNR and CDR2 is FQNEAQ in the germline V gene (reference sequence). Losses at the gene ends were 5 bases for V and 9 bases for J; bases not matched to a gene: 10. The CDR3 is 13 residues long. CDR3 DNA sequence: TGTGCCAGCAGCCCGGGACTACTTTGTGGGCAGTACTTC. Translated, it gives CASSPGLLCGQYF.

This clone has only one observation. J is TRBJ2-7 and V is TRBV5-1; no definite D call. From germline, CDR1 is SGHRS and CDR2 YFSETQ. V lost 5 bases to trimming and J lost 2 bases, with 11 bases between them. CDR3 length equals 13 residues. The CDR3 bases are TGCGCCAGCAGGGTGACGGGTACCTACGAGCAGTACTTC. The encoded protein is CASRVTGTYEQYF.

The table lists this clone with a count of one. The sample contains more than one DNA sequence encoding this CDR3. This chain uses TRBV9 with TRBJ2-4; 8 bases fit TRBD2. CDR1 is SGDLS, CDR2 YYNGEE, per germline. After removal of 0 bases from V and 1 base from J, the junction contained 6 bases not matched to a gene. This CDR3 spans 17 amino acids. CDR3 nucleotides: TGTGCCAGCAGCGTAGACCCGTCGGGGGGGGCCAAAAACATTCAGTACTTC. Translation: CASSVDPSGGAKNIQYF. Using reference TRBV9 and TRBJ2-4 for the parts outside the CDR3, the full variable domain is DSGVTQTPKHLITATGQRVTLRCSPRSGDLSVYWYQQSLDQGLQFLIQYYNGEERAKGNILERFSAQQFPDLHSELNLSSLELGDSALYFCASSVDPSGGAKNIQYFGAGTRLSVL.

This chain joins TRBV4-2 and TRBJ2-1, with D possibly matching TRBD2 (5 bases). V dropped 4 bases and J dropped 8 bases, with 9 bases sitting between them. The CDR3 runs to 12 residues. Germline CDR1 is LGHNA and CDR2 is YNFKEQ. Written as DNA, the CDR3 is TGTGCCAGCAGCCCTTGGACTTATGAGCAGTTCTTC. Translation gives CASSPWTYEQFF.

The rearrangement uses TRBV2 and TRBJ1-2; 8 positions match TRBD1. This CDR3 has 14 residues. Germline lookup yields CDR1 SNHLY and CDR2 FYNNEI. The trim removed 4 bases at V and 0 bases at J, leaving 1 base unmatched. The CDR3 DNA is TGTGCCAGCAGTGTGGACAGGGCTAACTATGGCTACACCTTC. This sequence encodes CASSVDRANYGYTF.

CDR3 DNA: TGCGCCAGCAGCCAAGCCTACGAGCAGTACTTC. Translated, it gives CASSQAYEQYF. V gene TRBV4-1 combines with J gene TRBJ2-5; no reliable D call. TRBJ2-7 matches the DNA end more closely, so the J call is doubtful. Germline assignment: CDR1 MGHRA and CDR2 YSYEKL. This CDR3 contains 11 residues.

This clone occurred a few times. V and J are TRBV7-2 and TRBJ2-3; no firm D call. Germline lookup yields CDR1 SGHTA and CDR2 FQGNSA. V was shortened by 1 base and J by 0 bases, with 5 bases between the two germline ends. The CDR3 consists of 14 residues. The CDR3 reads CASSLGPSTDTQYF. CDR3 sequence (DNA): TGTGCCAGCAGCTTAGGTCCTAGCACAGATACGCAGTATTTT.

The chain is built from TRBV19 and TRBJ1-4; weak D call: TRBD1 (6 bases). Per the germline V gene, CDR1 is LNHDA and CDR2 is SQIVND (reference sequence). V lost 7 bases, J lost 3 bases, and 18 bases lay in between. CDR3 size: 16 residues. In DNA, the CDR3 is TGTGCCAGTACTGTTGACAGGTTTATGGCTAATGAAAAACTGTTTTTT. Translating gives CASTVDRFMANEKLFF.

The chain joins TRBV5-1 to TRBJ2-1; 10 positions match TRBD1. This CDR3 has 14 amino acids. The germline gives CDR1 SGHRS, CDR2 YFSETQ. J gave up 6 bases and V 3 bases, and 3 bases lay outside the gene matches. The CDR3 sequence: CASSSRTGGNEQFF. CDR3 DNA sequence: TGCGCCAGCAGCTCGAGGACAGGGGGCAATGAGCAGTTCTTC.

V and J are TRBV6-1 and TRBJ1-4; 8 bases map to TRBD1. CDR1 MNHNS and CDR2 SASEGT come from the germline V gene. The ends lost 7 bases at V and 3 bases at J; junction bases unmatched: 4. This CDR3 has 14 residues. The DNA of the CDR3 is TGTGCCAGCAATAGACAGGGGCCTAATGAAAAACTGTTTTTT. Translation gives CASNRQGPNEKLFF.

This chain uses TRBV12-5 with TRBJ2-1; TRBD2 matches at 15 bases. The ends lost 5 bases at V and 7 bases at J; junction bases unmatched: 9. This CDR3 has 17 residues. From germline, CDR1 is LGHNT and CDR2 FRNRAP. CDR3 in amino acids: CASGANRTSGRANEQFF. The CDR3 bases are TGTGCTAGTGGTGCCAACCGGACTAGCGGGAGGGCAAATGAGCAGTTCTTC.

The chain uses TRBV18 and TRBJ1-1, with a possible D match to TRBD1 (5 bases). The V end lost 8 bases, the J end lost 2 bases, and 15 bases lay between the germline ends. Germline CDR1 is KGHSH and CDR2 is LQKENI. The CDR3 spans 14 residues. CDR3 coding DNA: TGTGCCAGCCTTTCCCCGACAGAAAACACTGAAGCTTTCTTT. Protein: CASLSPTENTEAFF.

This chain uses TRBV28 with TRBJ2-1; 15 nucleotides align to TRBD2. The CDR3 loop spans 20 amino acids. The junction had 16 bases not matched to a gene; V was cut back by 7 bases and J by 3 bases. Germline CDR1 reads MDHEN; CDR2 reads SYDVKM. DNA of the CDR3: TGTGCCAGCACTTCGAACCCCGGACTAGCGGGAGGGCCCCTCTACAATGAGCAGTTCTTC. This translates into CASTSNPGLAGGPLYNEQFF.

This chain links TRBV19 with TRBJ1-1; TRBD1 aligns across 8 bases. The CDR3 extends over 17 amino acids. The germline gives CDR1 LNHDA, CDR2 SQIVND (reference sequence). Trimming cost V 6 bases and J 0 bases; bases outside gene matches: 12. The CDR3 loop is CASRKETGATMNTEAFF. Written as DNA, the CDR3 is TGTGCCAGTAGGAAGGAGACAGGGGCTACGATGAACACTGAAGCTTTCTTT. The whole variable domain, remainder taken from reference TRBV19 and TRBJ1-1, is DGGITQSPKYLFRKEGQNVTLSCEQNLNHDAMYWYRQDPGQGLRLIYYSQIVNDFQKGDIAEGYSVSREKKESFPLTVTSAQKNPTAFYLCASRKETGATMNTEAFFGQGTRLTVV.

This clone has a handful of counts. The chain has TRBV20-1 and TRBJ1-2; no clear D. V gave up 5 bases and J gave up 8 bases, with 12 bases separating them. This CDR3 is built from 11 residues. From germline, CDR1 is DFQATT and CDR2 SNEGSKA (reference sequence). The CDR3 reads CSAPYSGGYTF. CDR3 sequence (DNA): TGCAGTGCTCCTTACTCGGGGGGCTACACCTTC.

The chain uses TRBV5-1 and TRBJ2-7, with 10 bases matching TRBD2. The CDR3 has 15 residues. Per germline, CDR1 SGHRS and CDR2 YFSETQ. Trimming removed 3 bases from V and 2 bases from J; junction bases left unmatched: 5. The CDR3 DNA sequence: TGCGCCAGCAGCTACCTAGCGGGAGATGCCTACGAGCAGTACTTC. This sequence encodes CASSYLAGDAYEQYF.

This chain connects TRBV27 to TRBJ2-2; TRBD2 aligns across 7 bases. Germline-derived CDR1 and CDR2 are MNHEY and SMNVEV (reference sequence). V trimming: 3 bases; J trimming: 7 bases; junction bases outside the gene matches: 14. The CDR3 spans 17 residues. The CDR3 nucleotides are TGTGCCAGCAGTTTCGTCGTGGGAGGGCCTAGGAACGGGGAGCTGTTTTTT. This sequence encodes CASSFVVGGPRNGELFF.

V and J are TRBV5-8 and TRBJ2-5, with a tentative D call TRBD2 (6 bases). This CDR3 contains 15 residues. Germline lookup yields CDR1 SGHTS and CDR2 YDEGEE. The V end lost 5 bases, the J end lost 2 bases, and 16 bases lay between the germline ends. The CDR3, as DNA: TGTGCCAGCAGTGCAAGGTCCGGGGGTCAAGAGACCCAGTACTTC. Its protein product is CASSARSGGQETQYF.

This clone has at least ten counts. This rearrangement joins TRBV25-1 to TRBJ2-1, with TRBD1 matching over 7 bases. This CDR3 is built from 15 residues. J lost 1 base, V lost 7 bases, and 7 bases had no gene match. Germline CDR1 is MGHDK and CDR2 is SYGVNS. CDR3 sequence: CASNRDSGSYNEQFF. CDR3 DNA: TGTGCCAGCAACAGGGACAGTGGGTCCTACAATGAGCAGTTCTTC. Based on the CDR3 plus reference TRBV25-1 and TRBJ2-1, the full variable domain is EADIYQTPRYLVIGTGKKITLECSQTMGHDKMYWYQQDPGMELHLIHYSYGVNSTEKGDLSSESTVSRIRTEHFPLTLESARPSHTSQYLCASNRDSGSYNEQFFGPGTRLTVL.